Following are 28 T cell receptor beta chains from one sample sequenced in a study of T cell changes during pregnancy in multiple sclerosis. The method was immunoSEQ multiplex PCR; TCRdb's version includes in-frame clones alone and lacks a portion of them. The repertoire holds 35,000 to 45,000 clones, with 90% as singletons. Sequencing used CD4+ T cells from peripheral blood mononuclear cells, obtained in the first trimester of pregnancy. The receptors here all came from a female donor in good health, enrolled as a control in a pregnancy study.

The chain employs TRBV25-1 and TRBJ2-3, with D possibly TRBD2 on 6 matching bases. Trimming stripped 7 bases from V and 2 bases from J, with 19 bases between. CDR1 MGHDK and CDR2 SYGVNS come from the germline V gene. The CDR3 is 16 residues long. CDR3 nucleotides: TGTGCCAGCACCCCGGGGGAAGGACGGATCACAGATACGCAGTATTTT. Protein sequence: CASTPGEGRITDTQYF.

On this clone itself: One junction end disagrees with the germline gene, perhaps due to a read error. Here the CDR3 DNA reads TGTGCTAGCAGCCTAACAGGGGGCCAGGTGAATGAGCAGTTCTTC. Its protein product is CASSLTGGQVNEQFF. V gene TRBV7-7 combines with J gene TRBJ2-1; 9 bases agree with TRBD1. This CDR3 contains 15 residues. Per germline, CDR1 SSHAT and CDR2 FNYEAQ (reference sequence). The entire variable domain, with the rest obtained from reference TRBV7-7 and TRBJ2-1, is as follows: GAGVSQSPRYKVTKRGQDVTLRCDPISSHATLYWYQQALGQGPEFLTYFNYEAQPDKSGLPSDRFSAERPEGSISTLTIQRTEQRDSAMYRCASSLTGGQVNEQFFGPGTRLTVL.

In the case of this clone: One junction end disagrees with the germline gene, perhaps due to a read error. The CDR3 bases are TGTGCCAGCAGTTTCCCCAAGGGACAGGGAGAAGTTTTT. This encodes CASSFPKGQGEVF. The chain carries TRBV28 and TRBJ1-3; TRBD1 matches at 9 bases. The CDR3 length is 13 residues. Germline lookup yields CDR1 MDHEN and CDR2 SYDVKM.

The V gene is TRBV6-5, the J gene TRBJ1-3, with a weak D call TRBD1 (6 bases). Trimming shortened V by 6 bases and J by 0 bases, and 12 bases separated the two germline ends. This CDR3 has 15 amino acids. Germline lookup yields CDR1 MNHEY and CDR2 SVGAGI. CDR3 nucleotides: TGTGCCAGCAGCCTCGCGGGGGCCTCTGGAAACACCATATATTTT. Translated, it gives CASSLAGASGNTIYF.

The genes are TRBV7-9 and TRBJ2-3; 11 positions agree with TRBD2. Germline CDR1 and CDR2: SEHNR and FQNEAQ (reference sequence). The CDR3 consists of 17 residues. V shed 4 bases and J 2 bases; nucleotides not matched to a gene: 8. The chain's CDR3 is CASSSRGSGGDTDTQYF. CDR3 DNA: TGTGCCAGCAGCTCCCGGGGTAGCGGGGGGGACACAGATACGCAGTATTTT.

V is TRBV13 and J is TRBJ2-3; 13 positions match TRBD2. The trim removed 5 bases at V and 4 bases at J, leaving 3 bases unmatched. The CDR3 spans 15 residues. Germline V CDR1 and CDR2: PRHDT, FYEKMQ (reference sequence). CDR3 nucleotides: TGTGCCAGCAGCACTAGCGGGGGGGCTGCAGATACGCAGTATTTT. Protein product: CASSTSGGAADTQYF.

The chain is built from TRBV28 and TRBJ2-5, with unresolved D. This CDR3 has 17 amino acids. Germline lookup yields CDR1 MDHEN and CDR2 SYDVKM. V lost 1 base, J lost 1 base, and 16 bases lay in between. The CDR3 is CASSLSLAGSSQETQYF. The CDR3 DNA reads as TGTGCCAGCAGTTTATCTTTGGCAGGATCCAGCCAAGAGACCCAGTACTTC.

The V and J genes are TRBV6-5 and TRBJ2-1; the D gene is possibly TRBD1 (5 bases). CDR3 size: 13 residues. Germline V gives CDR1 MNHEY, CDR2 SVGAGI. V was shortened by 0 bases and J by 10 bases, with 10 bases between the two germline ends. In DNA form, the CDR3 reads TGTGCCAGCAGTTACTCTACATGGGGCGAGCAGTTCTTC. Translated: CASSYSTWGEQFF.

CDR3 region: CASSPVRGDKNTEAFF. CDR3 DNA: TGTGCCAGCTCACCAGTCAGGGGGGACAAGAACACTGAAGCTTTCTTT. The chain employs TRBV18 and TRBJ1-1; 7 positions agree with TRBD1. Germline V lookup: CDR1 KGHSH, CDR2 LQKENI. The length of the CDR3 is 16 residues. With V trimmed by 2 bases and J by 1 base, 7 bases remained unmatched. Drawing the rest from reference TRBV18 and TRBJ1-1, the complete variable domain is NAGVMQNPRHLVRRRGQEARLRCSPMKGHSHVYWYRQLPEEGLKFMVYLQKENIIDESGMPKERFSAEFPKEGPSILRIQQVVRGDSAAYFCASSPVRGDKNTEAFFGQGTRLTVV.

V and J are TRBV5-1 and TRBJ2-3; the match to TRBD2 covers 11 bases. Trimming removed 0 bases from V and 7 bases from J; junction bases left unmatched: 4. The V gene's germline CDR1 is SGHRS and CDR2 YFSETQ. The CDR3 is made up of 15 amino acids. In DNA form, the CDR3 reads TGCGCCAGCAGCTTGGAGGCTAGCGGGGGGAATACGCAGTATTTT. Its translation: CASSLEASGGNTQYF.

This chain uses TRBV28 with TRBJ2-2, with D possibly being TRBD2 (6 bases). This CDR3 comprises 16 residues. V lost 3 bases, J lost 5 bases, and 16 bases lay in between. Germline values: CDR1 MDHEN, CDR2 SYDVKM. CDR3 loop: CASSFQRGTGTGELFF. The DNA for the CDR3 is TGTGCCAGCAGTTTCCAACGGGGGACCGGGACCGGGGAGCTGTTTTTT.

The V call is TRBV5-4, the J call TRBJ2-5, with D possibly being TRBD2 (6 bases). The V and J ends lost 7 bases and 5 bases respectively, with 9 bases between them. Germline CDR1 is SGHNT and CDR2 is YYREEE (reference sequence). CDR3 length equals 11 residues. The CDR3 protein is CASAAGETQYF. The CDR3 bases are TGTGCCAGCGCCGCGGGGGAGACCCAGTACTTC.

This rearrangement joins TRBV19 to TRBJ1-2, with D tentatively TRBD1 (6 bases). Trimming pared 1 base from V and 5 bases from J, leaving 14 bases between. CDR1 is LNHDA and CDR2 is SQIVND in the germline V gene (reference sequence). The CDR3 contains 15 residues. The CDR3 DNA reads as TGTGCCAGTAGTATAGCCCCAGGGGCCGGTTATGGCTACACCTTC. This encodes CASSIAPGAGYGYTF.

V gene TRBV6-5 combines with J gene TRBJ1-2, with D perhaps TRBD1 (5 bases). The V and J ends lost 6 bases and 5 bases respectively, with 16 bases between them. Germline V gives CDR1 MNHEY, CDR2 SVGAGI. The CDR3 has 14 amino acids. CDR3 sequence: CASSLGEGMYGYTF. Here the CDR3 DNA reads TGTGCCAGCAGCCTCGGGGAGGGGATGTATGGCTACACCTTC.

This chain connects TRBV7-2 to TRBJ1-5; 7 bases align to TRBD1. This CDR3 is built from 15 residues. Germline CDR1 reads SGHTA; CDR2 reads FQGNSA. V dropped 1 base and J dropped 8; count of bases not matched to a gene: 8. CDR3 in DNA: TGTGCCAGCAGCTTAGACCGGGGACAGACAAAGCCCCAGCATTTT. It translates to CASSLDRGQTKPQHF.

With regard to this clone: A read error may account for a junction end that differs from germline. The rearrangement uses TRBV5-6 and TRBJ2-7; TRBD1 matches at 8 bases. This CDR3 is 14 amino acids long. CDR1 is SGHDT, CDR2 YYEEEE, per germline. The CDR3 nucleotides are TGTGCCAGCAGATCTCACGGACAGGGAATTTGGGTAATCTTC. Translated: CASRSHGQGIWVIF. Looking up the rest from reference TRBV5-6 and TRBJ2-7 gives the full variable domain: DAGVTQSPTHLIKTRGQQVTLRCSPKSGHDTVSWYQQALGQGPQFIFQYYEEEERQRGNFPDRFSGHQFPNYSSELNVNALLLGDSALYLCASRSHGQGIWVIFGPGTRLTVT.

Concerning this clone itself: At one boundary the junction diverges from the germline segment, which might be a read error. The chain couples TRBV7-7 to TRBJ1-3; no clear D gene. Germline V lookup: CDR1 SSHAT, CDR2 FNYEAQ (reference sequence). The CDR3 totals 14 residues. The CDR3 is CASTYEPPGNTIYF. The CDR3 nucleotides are TGTGCTAGCACCTACGAGCCCCCTGGAAACACCATATATTTT. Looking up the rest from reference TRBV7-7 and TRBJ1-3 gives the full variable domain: GAGVSQSPRYKVTKRGQDVTLRCDPISSHATLYWYQQALGQGPEFLTYFNYEAQPDKSGLPSDRFSAERPEGSISTLTIQRTEQRDSAMYRCASTYEPPGNTIYFGEGSWLTVV.

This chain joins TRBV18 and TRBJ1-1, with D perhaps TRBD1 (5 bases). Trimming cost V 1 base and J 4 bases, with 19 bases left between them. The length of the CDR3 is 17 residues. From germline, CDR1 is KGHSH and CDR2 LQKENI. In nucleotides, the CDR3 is TGTGCCAGCTCACCACTTGTGCCGGGAGGGCAGGGCACTGAAGCTTTCTTT. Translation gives CASSPLVPGGQGTEAFF.

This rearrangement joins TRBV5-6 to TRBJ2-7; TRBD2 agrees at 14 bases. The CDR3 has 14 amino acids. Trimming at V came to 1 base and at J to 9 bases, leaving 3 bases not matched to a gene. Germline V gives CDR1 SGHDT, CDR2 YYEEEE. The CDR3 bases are TGTGCCAGCAGCTTGAAGACTAGCGGGGGGGGGCAGTACTTC. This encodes CASSLKTSGGGQYF.

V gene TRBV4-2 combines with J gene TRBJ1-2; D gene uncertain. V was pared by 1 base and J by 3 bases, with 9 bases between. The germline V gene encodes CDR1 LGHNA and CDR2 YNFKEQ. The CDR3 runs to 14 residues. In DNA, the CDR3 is TGTGCCAGCAGCCAAGGAAGCCGGGACTATGGCTACACCTTC. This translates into CASSQGSRDYGYTF.

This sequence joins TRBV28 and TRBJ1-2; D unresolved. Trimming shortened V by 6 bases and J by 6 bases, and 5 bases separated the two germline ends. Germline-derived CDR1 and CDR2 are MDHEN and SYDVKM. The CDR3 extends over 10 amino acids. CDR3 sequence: CASRRDGYTF. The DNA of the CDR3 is TGTGCCAGCAGGCGCGATGGCTACACCTTC.

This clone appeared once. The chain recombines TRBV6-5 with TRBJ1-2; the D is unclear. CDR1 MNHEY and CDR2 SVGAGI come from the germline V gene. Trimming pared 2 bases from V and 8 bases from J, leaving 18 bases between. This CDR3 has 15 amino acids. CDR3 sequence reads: CASSYGLMTMGGYTF. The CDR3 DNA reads TGTGCCAGCAGTTACGGACTTATGACCATGGGGGGCTACACCTTC.

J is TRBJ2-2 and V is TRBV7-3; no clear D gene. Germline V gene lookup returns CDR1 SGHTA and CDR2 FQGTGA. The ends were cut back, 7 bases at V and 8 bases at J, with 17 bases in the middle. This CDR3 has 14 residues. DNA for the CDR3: TGTGCCAGCACCATCGGCGGTCTAAAGGGGGAGCTGTTTTTT. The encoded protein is CASTIGGLKGELFF.

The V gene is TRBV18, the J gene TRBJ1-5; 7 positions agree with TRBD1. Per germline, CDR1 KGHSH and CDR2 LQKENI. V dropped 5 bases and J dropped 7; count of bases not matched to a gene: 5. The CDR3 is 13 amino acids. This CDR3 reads CASSVTGDQPQHF. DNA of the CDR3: TGTGCCAGCTCAGTAACAGGGGACCAGCCCCAGCATTTT.

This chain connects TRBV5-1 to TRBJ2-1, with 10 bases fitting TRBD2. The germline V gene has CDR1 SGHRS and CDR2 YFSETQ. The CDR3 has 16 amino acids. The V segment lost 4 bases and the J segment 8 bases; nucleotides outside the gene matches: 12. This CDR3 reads CASSLPSAGGRYEQFF. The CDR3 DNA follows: TGCGCCAGCAGCCTTCCTTCAGCGGGGGGGCGTTATGAGCAGTTCTTC.

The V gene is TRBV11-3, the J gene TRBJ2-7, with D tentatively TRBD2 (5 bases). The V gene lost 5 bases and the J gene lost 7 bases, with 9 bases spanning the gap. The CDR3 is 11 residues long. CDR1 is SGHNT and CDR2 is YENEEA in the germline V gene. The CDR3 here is CASSKGREQYF. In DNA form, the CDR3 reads TGTGCCAGCAGCAAAGGGAGAGAGCAGTACTTC.

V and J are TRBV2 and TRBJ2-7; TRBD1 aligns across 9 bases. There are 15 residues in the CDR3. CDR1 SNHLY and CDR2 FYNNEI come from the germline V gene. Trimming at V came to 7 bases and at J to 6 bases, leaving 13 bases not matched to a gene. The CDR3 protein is CASTLLRDRAAEQYF. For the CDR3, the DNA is TGTGCCAGCACTCTCCTCCGGGACAGGGCCGCCGAGCAGTACTTC. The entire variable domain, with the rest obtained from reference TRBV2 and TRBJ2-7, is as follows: EPEVTQTPSHQVTQMGQEVILRCVPISNHLYFYWYRQILGQKVEFLVSFYNNEISEKSEIFDDQFSVERPDGSNFTLKIRSTKLEDSAMYFCASTLLRDRAAEQYFGPGTRLTVT.

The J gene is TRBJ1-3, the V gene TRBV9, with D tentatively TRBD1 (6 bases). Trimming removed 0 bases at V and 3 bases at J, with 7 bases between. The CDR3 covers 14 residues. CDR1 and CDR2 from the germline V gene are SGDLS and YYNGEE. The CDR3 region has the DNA TGTGCCAGCAGCGTAGCACAGGGTGGAAACACCATATATTTT. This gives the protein CASSVAQGGNTIYF. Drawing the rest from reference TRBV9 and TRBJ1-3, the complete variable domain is DSGVTQTPKHLITATGQRVTLRCSPRSGDLSVYWYQQSLDQGLQFLIQYYNGEERAKGNILERFSAQQFPDLHSELNLSSLELGDSALYFCASSVAQGGNTIYFGEGSWLTVV.